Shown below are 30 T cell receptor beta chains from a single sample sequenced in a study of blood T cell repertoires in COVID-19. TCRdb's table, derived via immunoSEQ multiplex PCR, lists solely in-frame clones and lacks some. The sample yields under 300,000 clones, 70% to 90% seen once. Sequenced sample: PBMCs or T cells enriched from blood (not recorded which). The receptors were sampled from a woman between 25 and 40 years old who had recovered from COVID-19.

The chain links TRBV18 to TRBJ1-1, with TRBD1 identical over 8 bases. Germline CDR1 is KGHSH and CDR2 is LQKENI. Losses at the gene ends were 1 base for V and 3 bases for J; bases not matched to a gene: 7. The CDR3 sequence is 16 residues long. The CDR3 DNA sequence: TGTGCCAGCTCACCACGGACAGGGATCCCAGACACTGAAGCTTTCTTT. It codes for CASSPRTGIPDTEAFF. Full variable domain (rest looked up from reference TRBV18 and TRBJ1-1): NAGVMQNPRHLVRRRGQEARLRCSPMKGHSHVYWYRQLPEEGLKFMVYLQKENIIDESGMPKERFSAEFPKEGPSILRIQQVVRGDSAAYFCASSPRTGIPDTEAFFGQGTRLTVV.

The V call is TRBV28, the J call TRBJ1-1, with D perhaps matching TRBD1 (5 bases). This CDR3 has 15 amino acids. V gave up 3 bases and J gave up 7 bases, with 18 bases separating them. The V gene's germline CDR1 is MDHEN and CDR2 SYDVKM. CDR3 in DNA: TGTGCCAGCAGTTTCTTGCCAGGGCTTAATGGTGAAGCTTTCTTT. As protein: CASSFLPGLNGEAFF.

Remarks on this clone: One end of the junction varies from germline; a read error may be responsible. In DNA form, the CDR3 reads TGTGCCAGCAGCGCTGGACAGGGAGTCCTCTTT. Translating gives CASSAGQGVLF. The gene calls are TRBV9 and TRBJ1-1; TRBD1 agrees at 8 bases. Germline lookup yields CDR1 SGDLS and CDR2 YYNGEE. The CDR3 contains 11 residues.

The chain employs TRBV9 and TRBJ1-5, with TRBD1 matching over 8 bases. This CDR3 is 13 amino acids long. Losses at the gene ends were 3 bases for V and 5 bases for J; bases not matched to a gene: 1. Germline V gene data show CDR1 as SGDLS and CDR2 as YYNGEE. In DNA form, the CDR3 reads TGTGCCAGCAGCGGACAGGGGCATCAGCCCCAGCATTTT. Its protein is CASSGQGHQPQHF. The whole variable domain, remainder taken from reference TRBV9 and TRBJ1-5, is DSGVTQTPKHLITATGQRVTLRCSPRSGDLSVYWYQQSLDQGLQFLIQYYNGEERAKGNILERFSAQQFPDLHSELNLSSLELGDSALYFCASSGQGHQPQHFGDGTRLSIL.

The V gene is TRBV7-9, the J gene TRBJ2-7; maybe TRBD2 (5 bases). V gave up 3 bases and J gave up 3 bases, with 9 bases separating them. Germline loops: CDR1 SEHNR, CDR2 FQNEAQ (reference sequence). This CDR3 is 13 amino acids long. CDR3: CASSFPGIYEQYF. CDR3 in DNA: TGTGCCAGCAGCTTTCCCGGGATCTACGAGCAGTACTTC.

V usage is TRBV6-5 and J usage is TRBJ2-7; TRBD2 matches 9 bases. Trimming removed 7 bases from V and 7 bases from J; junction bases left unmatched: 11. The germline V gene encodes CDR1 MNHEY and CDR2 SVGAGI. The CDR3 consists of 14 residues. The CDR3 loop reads CASTAAGGPSEQYF. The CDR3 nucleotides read TGTGCCAGCACCGCAGCGGGAGGCCCGTCAGAGCAGTACTTC.

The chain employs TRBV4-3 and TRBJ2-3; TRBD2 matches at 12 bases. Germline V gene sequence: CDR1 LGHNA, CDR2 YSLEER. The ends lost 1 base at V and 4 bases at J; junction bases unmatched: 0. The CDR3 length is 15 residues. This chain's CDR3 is CASSQASGGADTQYF. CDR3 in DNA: TGCGCCAGCAGCCAAGCTAGCGGGGGGGCAGATACGCAGTATTTT.

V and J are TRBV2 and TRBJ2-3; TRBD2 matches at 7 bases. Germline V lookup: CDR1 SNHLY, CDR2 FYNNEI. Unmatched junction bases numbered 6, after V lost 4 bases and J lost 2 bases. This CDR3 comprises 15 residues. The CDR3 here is CASSGGAGSTDTQYF. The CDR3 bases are TGTGCCAGCAGTGGGGGAGCGGGGTCCACAGATACGCAGTATTTT.

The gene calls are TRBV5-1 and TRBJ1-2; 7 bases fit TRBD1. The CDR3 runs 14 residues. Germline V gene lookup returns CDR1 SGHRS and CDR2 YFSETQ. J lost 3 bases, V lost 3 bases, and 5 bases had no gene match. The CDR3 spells CASSSQGDHYGYTF. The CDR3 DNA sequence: TGCGCCAGCAGCTCCCAGGGGGACCACTATGGCTACACCTTC.

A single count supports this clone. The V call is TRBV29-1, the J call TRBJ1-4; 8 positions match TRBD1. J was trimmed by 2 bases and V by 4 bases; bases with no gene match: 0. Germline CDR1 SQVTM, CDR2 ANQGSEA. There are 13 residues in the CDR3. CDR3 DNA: TGCAGCGTTGGGACAGGGACTAATGAAAAACTGTTTTTT. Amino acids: CSVGTGTNEKLFF. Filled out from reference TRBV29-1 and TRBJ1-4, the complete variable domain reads SAVISQKPSRDICQRGTSLTIQCQVDSQVTMMFWYRQQPGQSLTLIATANQGSEATYESGFVIDKFPISRPNLTFSTLTVSNMSPEDSSIYLCSVGTGTNEKLFFGSGTQLSVL.

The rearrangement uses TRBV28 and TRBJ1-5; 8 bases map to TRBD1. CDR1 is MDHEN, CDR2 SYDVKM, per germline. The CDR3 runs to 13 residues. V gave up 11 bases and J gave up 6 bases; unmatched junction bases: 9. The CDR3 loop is CAGQTGGSQPQHF. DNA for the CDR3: TGTGCCGGCCAAACAGGGGGAAGTCAGCCCCAGCATTTT.

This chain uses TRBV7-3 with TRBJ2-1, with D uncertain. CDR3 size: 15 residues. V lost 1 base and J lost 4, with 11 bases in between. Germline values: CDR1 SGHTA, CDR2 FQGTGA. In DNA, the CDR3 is TGTGCCAGCAGCTTAAATCCACAGCTTTACAATGAGCAGTTCTTC. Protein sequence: CASSLNPQLYNEQFF.

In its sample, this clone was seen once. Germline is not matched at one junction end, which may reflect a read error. CDR3 in amino acids: CASRGPGQANTGELFF. The CDR3 nucleotides read TGTGCTAGCAGAGGCCCGGGACAGGCGAACACCGGGGAGCTGTTTTTT. J is TRBJ2-2 and V is TRBV7-7, with 8 bases identical to TRBD1. The CDR3 runs 16 residues. Germline V lookup: CDR1 SSHAT, CDR2 FNYEAQ (reference sequence).

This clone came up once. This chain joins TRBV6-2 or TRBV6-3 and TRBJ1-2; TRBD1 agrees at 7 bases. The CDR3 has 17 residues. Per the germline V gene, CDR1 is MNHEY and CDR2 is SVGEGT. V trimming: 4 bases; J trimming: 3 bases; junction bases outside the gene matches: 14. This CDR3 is CASSLTGMNLQDYGYTF. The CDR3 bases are TGTGCCAGCAGTTTGACAGGGATGAACCTACAGGACTATGGCTACACCTTC.

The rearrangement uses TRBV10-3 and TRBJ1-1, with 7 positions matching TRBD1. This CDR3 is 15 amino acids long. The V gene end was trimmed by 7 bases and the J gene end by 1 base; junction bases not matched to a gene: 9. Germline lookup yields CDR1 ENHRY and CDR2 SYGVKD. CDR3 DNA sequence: TGTGCCATCACCTCGGCCGGGACAGCGAACACTGAAGCTTTCTTT. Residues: CAITSAGTANTEAFF.

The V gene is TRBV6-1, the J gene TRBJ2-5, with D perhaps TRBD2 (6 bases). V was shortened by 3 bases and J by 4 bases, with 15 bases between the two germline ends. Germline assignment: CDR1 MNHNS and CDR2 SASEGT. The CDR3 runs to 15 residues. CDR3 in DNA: TGTGCCAGCAGTGACCCGACTAGGGGAGGAGAGACCCAGTACTTC. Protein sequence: CASSDPTRGGETQYF.

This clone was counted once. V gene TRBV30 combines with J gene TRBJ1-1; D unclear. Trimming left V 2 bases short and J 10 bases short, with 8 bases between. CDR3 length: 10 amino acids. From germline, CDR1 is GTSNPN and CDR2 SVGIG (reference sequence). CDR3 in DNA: TGTGCCTGGAGTCCCGCCGGAGCTTTCTTT. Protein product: CAWSPAGAFF.

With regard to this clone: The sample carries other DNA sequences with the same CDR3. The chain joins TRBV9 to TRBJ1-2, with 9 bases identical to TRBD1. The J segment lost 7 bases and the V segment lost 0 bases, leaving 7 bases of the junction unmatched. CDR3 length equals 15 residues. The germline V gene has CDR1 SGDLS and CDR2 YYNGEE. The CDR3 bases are TGTGCCAGCAGCGTAGATCGGGGACAGGGAGGTGGCTACACCTTC. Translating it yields CASSVDRGQGGGYTF.

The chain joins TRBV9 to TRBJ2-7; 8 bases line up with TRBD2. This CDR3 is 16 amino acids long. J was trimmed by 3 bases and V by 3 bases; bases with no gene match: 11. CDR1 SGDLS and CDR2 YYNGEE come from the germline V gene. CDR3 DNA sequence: TGTGCCAGCAGCGAGGGTAAGGGGACTAGTTTCTACGAGCAGTACTTC. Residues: CASSEGKGTSFYEQYF.

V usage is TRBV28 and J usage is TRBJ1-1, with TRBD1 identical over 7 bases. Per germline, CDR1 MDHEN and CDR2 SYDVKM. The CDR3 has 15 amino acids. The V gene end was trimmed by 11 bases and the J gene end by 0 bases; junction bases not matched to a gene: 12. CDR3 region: CASRGTENMNTEAFF. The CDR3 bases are TGTGCCTCTCGGGGGACAGAGAACATGAACACTGAAGCTTTCTTT.

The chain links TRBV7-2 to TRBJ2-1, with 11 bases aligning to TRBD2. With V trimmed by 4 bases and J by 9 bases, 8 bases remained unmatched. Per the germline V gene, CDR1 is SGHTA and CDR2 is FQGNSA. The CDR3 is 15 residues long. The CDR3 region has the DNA TGTGCCAGCAGCTATAGCGGGGGGGGCGGACTTGAGCAGTTCTTC. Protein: CASSYSGGGGLEQFF.

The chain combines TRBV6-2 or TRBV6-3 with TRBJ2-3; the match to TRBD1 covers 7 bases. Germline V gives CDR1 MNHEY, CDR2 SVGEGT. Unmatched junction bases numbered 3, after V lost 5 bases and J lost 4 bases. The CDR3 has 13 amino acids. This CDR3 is CASSNTGADTQYF. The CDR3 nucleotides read TGTGCCAGCAGTAACACAGGGGCAGATACGCAGTATTTT.

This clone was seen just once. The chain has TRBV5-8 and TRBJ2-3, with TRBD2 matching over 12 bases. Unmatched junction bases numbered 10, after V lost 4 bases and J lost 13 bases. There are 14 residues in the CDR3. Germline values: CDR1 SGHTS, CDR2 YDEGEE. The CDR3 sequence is CASSPWTSGDVEYF. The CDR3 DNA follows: TGTGCCAGCAGCCCATGGACTAGCGGGGACGTCGAGTATTTT.

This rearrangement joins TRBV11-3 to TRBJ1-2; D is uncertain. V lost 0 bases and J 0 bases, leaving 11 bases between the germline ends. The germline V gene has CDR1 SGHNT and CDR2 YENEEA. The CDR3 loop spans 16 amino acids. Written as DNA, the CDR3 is TGTGCCAGCAGCTTAGACCTGACAACCACTAACTATGGCTACACCTTC. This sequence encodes CASSLDLTTTNYGYTF.

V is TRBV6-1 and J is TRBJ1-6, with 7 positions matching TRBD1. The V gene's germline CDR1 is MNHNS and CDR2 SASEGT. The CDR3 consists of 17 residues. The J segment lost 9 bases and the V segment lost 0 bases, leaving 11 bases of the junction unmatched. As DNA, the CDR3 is TGTGCCAGCAGTGAAGCCCCTGGGACAGAGCTTTTTTCACCCCTCCACTTT. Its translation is CASSEAPGTELFSPLHF.

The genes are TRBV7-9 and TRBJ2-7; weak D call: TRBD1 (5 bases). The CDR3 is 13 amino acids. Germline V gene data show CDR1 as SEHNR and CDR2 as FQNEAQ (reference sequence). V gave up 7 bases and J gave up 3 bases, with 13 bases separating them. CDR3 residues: CASTRQPIYEQYF. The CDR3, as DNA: TGTGCCAGCACGAGACAGCCCATCTACGAGCAGTACTTC.

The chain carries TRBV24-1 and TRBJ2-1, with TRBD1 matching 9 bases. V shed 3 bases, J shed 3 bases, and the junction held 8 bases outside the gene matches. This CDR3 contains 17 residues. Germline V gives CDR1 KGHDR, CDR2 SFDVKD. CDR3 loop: CATSDTGQGKRYNEQFF. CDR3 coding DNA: TGTGCCACCAGTGATACTGGACAGGGGAAGCGCTACAATGAGCAGTTCTTC.

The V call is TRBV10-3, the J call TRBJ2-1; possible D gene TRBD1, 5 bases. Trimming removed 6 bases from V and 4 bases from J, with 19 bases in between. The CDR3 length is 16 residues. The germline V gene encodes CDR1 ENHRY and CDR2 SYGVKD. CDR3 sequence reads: CAIRALDTRNYNEQFF. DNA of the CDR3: TGTGCCATCAGGGCCCTGGACACCAGAAATTACAATGAGCAGTTCTTC.

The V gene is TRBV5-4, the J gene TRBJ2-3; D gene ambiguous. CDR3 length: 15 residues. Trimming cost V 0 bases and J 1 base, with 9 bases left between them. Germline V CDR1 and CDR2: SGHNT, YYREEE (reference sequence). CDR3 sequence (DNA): TGTGCCAGCAGCTTGGCCCTCCGAGGCACAGATACGCAGTATTTT. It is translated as CASSLALRGTDTQYF.

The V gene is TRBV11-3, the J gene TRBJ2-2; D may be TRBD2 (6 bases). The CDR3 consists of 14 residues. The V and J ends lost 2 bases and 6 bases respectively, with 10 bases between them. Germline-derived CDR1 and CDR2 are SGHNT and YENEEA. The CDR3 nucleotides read TGTGCCAGCAGCTTAAGGACTAATCCCGGGGAGCTGTTTTTT. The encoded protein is CASSLRTNPGELFF. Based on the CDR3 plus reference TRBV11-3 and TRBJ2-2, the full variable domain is EAGVVQSPRYKIIEKKQPVAFWCNPISGHNTLYWYLQNLGQGPELLIRYENEEAVDDSQLPKDRFSAERLKGVDSTLKIQPAELGDSAVYLCASSLRTNPGELFFGEGSRLTVL.